This T cell receptor beta chain was documented in a study of radiation and T cells in renal cell carcinoma. Study results and limitations: Baseline intratumoral clonotype presence is unknown without pretreatment biopsies.

The germline V gene has CDR1 MDHEN and CDR2 SYDVKM. This CDR3 spans 15 amino acids. Trimming removed 7 bases from V and 3 bases from J, with 18 bases in between. This sample's time point: blood 4 weeks post-SBRT, at nephrectomy. Treatment given: 15 Gy SBRT to primary tumor, nephrectomy 4 weeks later. Nephrectomy followed 15 Gy stereotactic body radiation by 4 weeks. After SBRT, blood was collected at 2 and 4 weeks, plus baseline. A note on this clone: Its antigen is currently unknown.

Some clones are missing from TCRdb's copy, which holds only in-frame ones; the method was immunoSEQ multiplex PCR. The table includes over 120,000 clones, 70% to 90% detected once. This TCR came from a woman between 50 and 59 years old with renal cell carcinoma. Sequences were derived from blood, sampled from a patient whose treatment included radiotherapy and nephrectomy. The V and J genes are TRBV28 and TRBJ2-5; the D gene is possibly TRBD1 (6 bases). The CDR3 DNA is TGTGCCAGCAATTCCGCGGCAGGGGTTAAAGAGACCCAGTACTTC. Translated: CASNSAAGVKETQYF.